This T cell receptor beta chain was identified in a study of cytomegalovirus exposure and HLA in healthy donors. Study in general: The approximately 680 first-cohort repertoires and the 120 or so validation repertoires shared the same platform, a later analysis reported. Study observations and caveats: Cytomegalovirus-associated TCR beta chains were listed, numbering 150 to 200. Many donors shared some public TCRs, even though most TCR sequences were rare.

This CDR3 contains 13 residues. V was cut by 4 bases and J by 4 bases, with 9 bases left in between. The germline V gene has CDR1 SGHDT and CDR2 YYEEEE. Method: immunoSEQ multiplex PCR; TCRdb's copy keeps in-frame clones and lacks some. The sample has 55,000 to 75,000 clones, roughly nine tenths seen once. Notes on this clone: As yet, its antigen is unknown.

The chain uses TRBV5-6 and TRBJ1-5; D may be TRBD1 (5 bases). The sample was PBMCs. The origin of this receptor is a man aged 18 to 29 in good health and CMV-seronegative. CDR3 sequence: CASSPGGNQPQHF. CDR3 nucleotide sequence: TGTGCCAGCAGCCCGGGGGGAAATCAGCCCCAGCATTTT.